These T cell receptor beta chains were read from a single sample in a study of PD-L1 blockade in urothelial cancer. Sequenced by immunoSEQ multiplex PCR; TCRdb stores in-frame clones only, minus some. The data hold more than 90,000 clones, with about nine tenths observed a single time. The source was PBMCs, collected around atezolizumab (anti-PD-L1) treatment. The source is a man aged 55 to 70 with urothelial cancer. CDR3s include the opening cysteine and the closing phenylalanine or tryptophan. A D gene is named only where the DNA matches it firmly. Not all rows give a size; the values are once, few, many and, for expanded clones, a class.

J gene | D gene | clone size | V gene | CDR3 protein | CDR3 DNA
TRBJ2-1 | - | - | TRBV5-8 | CASSSGVRRRFNNEQFF | TGTGCCAGCAGCTCGGGAGTTCGGCGGCGGTTCAACAATGAGCAGTTCTTC
TRBJ2-7 | - | - | TRBV7-2 | CASSPKGDYEQYF | TGTGCCAGCAGCCCTAAGGGGGACTACGAGCAGTACTTC
TRBJ2-7 | TRBD1 | - | TRBV5-1 | CASSSQRGTGREQYF | TGCGCCAGCAGCTCACAGAGAGGGACAGGTCGGGAGCAGTACTTC
TRBJ1-2 | TRBD1 | - | TRBV18 | CASSPPGQGRGYTF | TGTGCCAGCTCACCACCCGGACAGGGGCGAGGCTACACCTTC
TRBJ2-5 | TRBD2 | - | TRBV7-6 | CASSLVLADNTQYF | TGTGCCAGCAGCTTAGTACTAGCGGATAATACCCAGTACTTC
TRBJ2-3 | TRBD1 | - | TRBV18 | CASSPWDSFTDTQYF | TGTGCCAGCTCACCATGGGACAGCTTCACAGATACGCAGTATTTT
TRBJ2-5 | TRBD2 | - | TRBV5-4 | CASSLDLAGRGETQYF | TGTGCCAGCAGCTTGGACTTAGCGGGAAGGGGAGAGACCCAGTACTTC
TRBJ2-7 | - | - | TRBV7-9 | CASSLPSSLHEQYF | TGTGCCAGCAGCTTACCTAGCAGCCTTCACGAGCAGTACTTC
TRBJ2-7 | TRBD2 | - | TRBV11-2 | CASSTWTSHEQYF | TGTGCCAGCAGCACATGGACTAGCCACGAGCAGTACTTC
TRBJ1-2 | TRBD1 | - | TRBV5-8 | CASSLTNRGLYGYTF | TGTGCCAGCAGCTTGACGAACAGGGGCCTCTATGGCTACACCTTC
TRBJ2-1 | TRBD2 | - | TRBV13 | CASSLSEGGRRNEQFF | TGTGCCAGCAGCTTAAGCGAAGGCGGGAGGAGGAATGAGCAGTTCTTC
TRBJ1-1 | - | few | TRBV9 | CASSLSGTEAFF | TGTGCCAGCAGCCTTTCGGGCACTGAAGCTTTCTTT
TRBJ2-1 | - | few | TRBV30 | CAWNFPGGEQFF | TGTGCCTGGAACTTCCCCGGGGGTGAGCAGTTCTTC
TRBJ1-1 | - | - | TRBV30 | CAWDPGHLMNTEAFF | TGTGCCTGGGACCCCGGACATCTCATGAACACTGAAGCTTTCTTT
TRBJ2-7 | - | - | TRBV28 | CASSPPRERGEQYF | TGTGCCAGCAGTCCTCCCCGGGAACGCGGCGAGCAGTACTTC
TRBJ1-5 | - | - | TRBV6-5 | CASSYGGSGRNQPQHF | TGTGCCAGCAGTTACGGCGGATCAGGGCGCAATCAGCCCCAGCATTTT
TRBJ1-1 | - | - | TRBV6-6 | CASSSDSHEAFF | TGTGCCAGCAGTTCGGACAGCCATGAAGCTTTCTTT
TRBJ2-1 | - | - | TRBV7-3 | CASSLQGMYNEQFF | TGTGCCAGCAGCTTACAGGGAATGTACAATGAGCAGTTCTTC
TRBJ1-1 | TRBD1 | - | TRBV6-1 | CATGGGQGLEAFF | TGTGCCACCGGGGGGGGACAGGGGCTAGAAGCTTTCTTT
TRBJ1-6 | - | - | TRBV6-5 | CASAGSREGSPLHF | TGTGCCAGCGCGGGCAGCCGGGAGGGTTCACCCCTCCACTTT